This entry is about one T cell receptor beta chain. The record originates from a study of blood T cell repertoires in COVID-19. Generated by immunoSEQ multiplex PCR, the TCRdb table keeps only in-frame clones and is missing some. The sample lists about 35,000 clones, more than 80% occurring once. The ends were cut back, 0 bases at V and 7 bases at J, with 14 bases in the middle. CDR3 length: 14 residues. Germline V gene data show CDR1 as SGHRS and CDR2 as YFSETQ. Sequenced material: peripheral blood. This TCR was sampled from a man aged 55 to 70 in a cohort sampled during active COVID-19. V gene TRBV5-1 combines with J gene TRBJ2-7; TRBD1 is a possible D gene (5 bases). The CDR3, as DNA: TGCGCCAGCAGCTTGGGGGGCGCCGCGCGGGAGCAGTACTTC. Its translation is CASSLGGAAREQYF. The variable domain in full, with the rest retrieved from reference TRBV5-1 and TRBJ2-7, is KAGVTQTPRYLIKTRGQQVTLSCSPISGHRSVSWYQQTPGQGLQFLFEYFSETQRNKGNFPGRFSGRQFSNSRSEMNVSTLELGDSALYLCASSLGGAAREQYFGPGTRLTVT.